Below, 19 T cell receptor beta chains from the same sample are listed, as sequenced in a study of graft-versus-host responses after intestinal transplantation. The repertoire was sequenced with immunoSEQ multiplex PCR; TCRdb's copy has only in-frame clones and lacks some. The sample carries around 110,000 clones, around nine tenths recorded once. For these receptors, no antigen is known. The starting material was unstimulated CD4+ T cells sorted from spleen or lymph node cells, obtained before transplant. These receptors came from a human donor who was the organ donor for an intestinal transplant.

This clone is a singleton in its sample. This rearrangement joins TRBV30 to TRBJ1-1, with D possibly TRBD1 on 6 matching bases. V was cut by 7 bases and J by 1 base, with 7 bases left in between. The CDR3 is 11 amino acids. In germline, CDR1 is GTSNPN, CDR2 SVGIG (reference sequence). CDR3 sequence: CALTGNTEAFF. As DNA, the CDR3 is TGTGCCTTGACAGGGAACACTGAAGCTTTCTTT. Full variable domain (missing parts from reference TRBV30 and TRBJ1-1): SQTIHQWPATLVQPVGSPLSLECTVEGTSNPNLYWYRQAAGRGLQLLFYSVGIGQISSEVPQNLSASRPQDRQFILSSKKLLLSDSGFYLCALTGNTEAFFGQGTRLTVV.

This clone has just one count. The chain carries TRBV7-2 and TRBJ2-3; TRBD1 matches at 7 bases. J lost 3 bases, V lost 3 bases, and 6 bases had no gene match. Per the germline V gene, CDR1 is SGHTA and CDR2 is FQGNSA. CDR3 length: 15 residues. The CDR3 nucleotides read TGTGCCAGCAGCTTGAGGGGGCTATCGACAGATACGCAGTATTTT. Amino acid sequence: CASSLRGLSTDTQYF.

The J gene is TRBJ2-7, the V gene TRBV11-2, with 7 bases identical to TRBD1. The CDR3 sequence is 15 residues long. Germline trimming cut 5 bases from V and 0 bases from J; bases unmatched to any gene: 7. CDR1 and CDR2 (germline): SGHAT, FQNNGV. CDR3: CASSPRDSHSYEQYF. As DNA, the CDR3 is TGTGCCAGCAGCCCCCGGGACAGTCACTCCTACGAGCAGTACTTC.

The table lists this clone with a few counts. The chain joins TRBV2 to TRBJ2-3; TRBD2 matches 9 bases. Per germline, CDR1 SNHLY and CDR2 FYNNEI. This CDR3 is 18 amino acids long. V lost 5 bases and J lost 3; bases outside the gene matches: 15. CDR3 residues: CASSPPGTVAGATDTQYF. The CDR3 bases are TGTGCCAGCAGTCCCCCCGGGACAGTAGCGGGAGCGACAGATACGCAGTATTTT.

The chain joins TRBV5-1 to TRBJ2-3; TRBD2 matches 12 bases. Per the germline V gene, CDR1 is SGHRS and CDR2 is YFSETQ. The ends lost 0 bases at V and 0 bases at J; junction bases unmatched: 5. The length of the CDR3 is 18 residues. This CDR3 reads CASSLGFGTSGSTDTQYF. Here the CDR3 DNA reads TGCGCCAGCAGCTTGGGCTTTGGGACTAGCGGGAGCACAGATACGCAGTATTTT.

The V call is TRBV19, the J call TRBJ1-1; 10 bases line up with TRBD1. This CDR3 has 13 amino acids. J gave up 5 bases and V 4 bases, and 1 base lay outside the gene matches. Germline-derived CDR1 and CDR2 are LNHDA and SQIVND (reference sequence). The DNA for the CDR3 is TGTGCCAGTAGTACGGACAGGGGGACTGAAGCTTTCTTT. It codes for CASSTDRGTEAFF.

The chain joins TRBV2 to TRBJ2-1; TRBD2 matches 16 bases. Germline CDR1 is SNHLY and CDR2 is FYNNEI. The CDR3 extends over 19 amino acids. V lost 4 bases, J lost 6 bases, and 12 bases stayed unmatched. This CDR3 reads CASSGPGTSGRERGNEQFF. CDR3 in DNA: TGTGCCAGCAGTGGTCCCGGGACTAGCGGGAGGGAACGTGGCAATGAGCAGTTCTTC.

The chain employs TRBV7-9 and TRBJ2-1; maybe TRBD2 (6 bases). CDR3 size: 18 residues. Germline CDR1 and CDR2: SEHNR and FQNEAQ (reference sequence). The germline V and J ends were trimmed by 0 bases and 4 bases, with 19 bases remaining between them. The CDR3 protein is CASSLAMMTGLLYNEQFF. DNA for the CDR3: TGTGCCAGCAGCTTAGCTATGATGACGGGACTCCTTTACAATGAGCAGTTCTTC.

V is TRBV11-1 and J is TRBJ1-2; tentative D call: TRBD1 (6 bases). CDR3 length: 14 residues. Per the germline V gene, CDR1 is SGHAT and CDR2 is FQDESV (reference sequence). Trimming stripped 4 bases from V and 3 bases from J, with 12 bases between. The CDR3 DNA reads as TGTGCCAGCAGCTCGTGGGACACCGACTATGGCTACACCTTC. This gives the protein CASSSWDTDYGYTF.

V and J are TRBV7-6 and TRBJ1-1, with a weak D call TRBD1 (6 bases). The germline V and J ends were trimmed by 3 bases and 0 bases, with 11 bases remaining between them. From germline, CDR1 is SGHVS and CDR2 FNYEAQ. This CDR3 region has 15 residues. The CDR3 bases are TGTGCCAGCAGCTTGGGGGGACATATGAACACTGAAGCTTTCTTT. Its protein is CASSLGGHMNTEAFF.

The chain uses TRBV23-1 and TRBJ1-1; perhaps TRBD1 as D (6 bases). TRBV23-1 is an ORF, and what it does is uncertain. This CDR3 region has 14 residues. V dropped 0 bases and J dropped 6 bases, with 11 bases sitting between them. The CDR3 reads CASSQSTGWAEAFF. The CDR3 DNA follows: TGCGCCAGCAGTCAATCGACAGGTTGGGCTGAAGCTTTCTTT.

This clone was detected a few times. The gene calls are TRBV6-1 and TRBJ2-3, with 7 bases fitting TRBD1. Germline lookup yields CDR1 MNHNS and CDR2 SASEGT. The J segment lost 0 bases and the V segment lost 6 bases, leaving 3 bases of the junction unmatched. The CDR3 has 14 residues. DNA of the CDR3: TGTGCCAGCAGAAAGACAGGGAGCACAGATACGCAGTATTTT. This codes for CASRKTGSTDTQYF.

The rearrangement uses TRBV19 and TRBJ2-1, with TRBD2 matching over 7 bases. CDR1 is LNHDA and CDR2 is SQIVND in the germline V gene (reference sequence). The J segment lost 5 bases and the V segment lost 6 bases, leaving 10 bases of the junction unmatched. This CDR3 has 15 amino acids. In DNA, the CDR3 is TGTGCCAGTAGCCGCCCCACGGGAGGAAACAATGAGCAGTTCTTC. This codes for CASSRPTGGNNEQFF. Full variable domain (outside the CDR3, taken from reference TRBV19 and TRBJ2-1): DGGITQSPKYLFRKEGQNVTLSCEQNLNHDAMYWYRQDPGQGLRLIYYSQIVNDFQKGDIAEGYSVSREKKESFPLTVTSAQKNPTAFYLCASSRPTGGNNEQFFGPGTRLTVL.

The chain employs TRBV5-1 and TRBJ2-1; D could derive from TRBD1 or TRBD2 (5 bases each). The CDR3 is 15 residues long. Germline V gives CDR1 SGHRS, CDR2 YFSETQ. Trimming took 0 bases from V and 2 from J, leaving 9 bases between them. The CDR3 DNA reads as TGCGCCAGCAGCTTGGTGGGGGAGCCCTACAATGAGCAGTTCTTC. Its protein product is CASSLVGEPYNEQFF. Complete variable domain (other parts from reference TRBV5-1 and TRBJ2-1): KAGVTQTPRYLIKTRGQQVTLSCSPISGHRSVSWYQQTPGQGLQFLFEYFSETQRNKGNFPGRFSGRQFSNSRSEMNVSTLELGDSALYLCASSLVGEPYNEQFFGPGTRLTVL.

The chain couples TRBV19 to TRBJ2-2, with 9 bases fitting TRBD2. V was clipped by 0 bases and J by 3 bases; unmatched bases: 11. The CDR3 covers 19 residues. CDR1 and CDR2 from the germline V gene are LNHDA and SQIVND (reference sequence). Written as DNA, the CDR3 is TGTGCCAGTAGTATAGAAGCGGCGGGAGGGCTTCGGCACACCGGGGAGCTGTTTTTT. Translating gives CASSIEAAGGLRHTGELFF.

The chain couples TRBV27 to TRBJ1-4; D possibly corresponds to TRBD1 (5 bases). CDR3 length equals 14 residues. V was trimmed by 4 bases and J by 7 bases, leaving 13 bases between them. Looked up from germline, CDR1 is MNHEY and CDR2 is SMNVEV (reference sequence). CDR3 region: CASSSSGYPEKLFF. Written as DNA, the CDR3 is TGTGCCAGCAGTTCGTCAGGGTACCCTGAAAAACTGTTTTTT.

This clone has more than one count but fewer than ten. The chain has TRBV4-3 and TRBJ1-1; 7 nucleotides line up with TRBD1. Germline V gene data show CDR1 as LGHNA and CDR2 as YSLEER. With V trimmed by 0 bases and J by 4 bases, 5 bases remained unmatched. The CDR3 extends over 15 amino acids. CDR3 region: CASSQDRQGGTEAFF. Here the CDR3 DNA reads TGCGCCAGCAGCCAAGACAGACAGGGAGGCACTGAAGCTTTCTTT.

The rearrangement links TRBV6-5 to TRBJ1-2, with D possibly matching TRBD1 (6 bases). V lost 2 bases to trimming and J lost 5 bases, with 9 bases between them. Germline CDR1 is MNHEY and CDR2 is SVGAGI. The CDR3 has 13 amino acids. The CDR3 sequence: CASSYLQGYGYTF. The CDR3 nucleotides are TGTGCCAGCAGTTACCTACAGGGATATGGCTACACCTTC.

The genes are TRBV4-1 and TRBJ2-1; 9 positions match TRBD2. V lost 0 bases and J lost 6; bases outside the gene matches: 6. CDR3 size: 16 residues. Germline CDR1 reads MGHRA; CDR2 reads YSYEKL. CDR3 loop: CASSQDRLAGLNEQFF. In DNA form, the CDR3 reads TGCGCCAGCAGCCAAGATAGGCTAGCGGGACTCAATGAGCAGTTCTTC.